Listed below are T cell receptor beta chains from one sample, sequenced in a study of radiotherapy plus CTLA-4 blockade in lung cancer. Some clones are missing from TCRdb's copy, which holds only in-frame ones; the method was immunoSEQ multiplex PCR. The profile shows tens of thousands of clones, roughly four fifths of them singletons. Sequences were derived from peripheral blood, sampled from a patient treated with radiotherapy plus ipilimumab. These receptors originate from a human donor with non-small cell lung cancer that progressed on radiotherapy plus ipilimumab. Each CDR3 is given with its conserved first and last residue. The D gene is left open where the match is weak. Only part of the rows carry a size: once, few, many, or a class if the clone is expanded.

j_gene	abundance	d_gene	v_gene	CDR3nt	CDR3aa
TRBJ2-3	-	-	TRBV7-2	TGTGCCAGCAGCTTAGGGGGGCTTCCAGATACGCAGTATTTT	CASSLGGLPDTQYF
TRBJ1-4	-	-	TRBV13	TGTGCCAGCAGCTACCGGGGGGGAGGTAATGAAAAACTGTTTTTT	CASSYRGGGNEKLFF
TRBJ2-5	-	-	TRBV7-9	TGTGCCAGCAGCTTAGAAGGTGCAGGCGGCCGAGAGACCCAGTACTTC	CASSLEGAGGRETQYF
TRBJ1-2	-	-	TRBV7-9	TGTGCCAGCAGCTTAGTACAAGGGGAATTGGGCTACACCTTC	CASSLVQGELGYTF
TRBJ2-6	-	-	TRBV9	TGTGCCAGCAGCGCGACAGGCTCTGGGGCCAACGTCCTGACTTTC	CASSATGSGANVLTF
TRBJ2-7	-	TRBD2	TRBV4-2	TGTGCCAGCAGCCAAGAATTTACTAGCGGCTACGAGCAGTACTTC	CASSQEFTSGYEQYF
TRBJ1-2	-	-	TRBV30	TGTGCCTGGGAGTCCTCGGGGAGACGTGGCTACACCTTC	CAWESSGRRGYTF
TRBJ2-7	once	-	TRBV27	TGTGCCAGCAGTTTCGCAGGGCTGGAGCAGTACTTC	CASSFAGLEQYF
TRBJ1-2	-	TRBD1	TRBV5-8	TGTGCCAGCAGCCGAAAAGGGACAGAGTCCTACTATGGCTACACCTTC	CASSRKGTESYYGYTF
TRBJ2-1	-	-	TRBV5-1	TGCGCCAGCAGCTTGGGGAGGGAGGCTTACAATGAGCAGTTCTTC	CASSLGREAYNEQFF
TRBJ1-2	-	-	TRBV28	TGTGCCAGCAGACAACAGGGAAGGGACTATGGCTACACCTTC	CASRQQGRDYGYTF
TRBJ1-1	-	-	TRBV7-2	TGTGCCAGCAGCTTAGGTAGGAACACTGAAGCTTTCTTT	CASSLGRNTEAFF
TRBJ2-3	-	-	TRBV2	TGTGCCAGCAGTGAAGGTAGCAGGGGGGGAGATACGCAGTATTTT	CASSEGSRGGDTQYF
TRBJ2-3	-	-	TRBV7-2	TGTGCCAGCAGCCGAGCTCCGGGTAGCACAGATACGCAGTATTTT	CASSRAPGSTDTQYF
TRBJ2-7	-	TRBD1	TRBV7-8	TGTGCCAGCAGCTCTGGACAGGGCGAGGAGCAGTACTTC	CASSSGQGEEQYF
TRBJ2-3	-	TRBD2	TRBV12-5	TGTGCTAGTGGTTCCAGCGGGGGGGCGGGAGATACGCAGTATTTT	CASGSSGGAGDTQYF
TRBJ2-6	-	-	TRBV27	TGTGCCAGCAGTTTTTGGCCCTCTGGGGCCAACGTCCTGACTTTC	CASSFWPSGANVLTF
TRBJ1-1	-	TRBD1	TRBV5-1	TGCGCCAGCAGCCGGGAAGACAGGGGGACTGAAGCTTTCTTT	CASSREDRGTEAFF
TRBJ2-6	few	-	TRBV4-3	TGCGCCAGCAGCCAACGTCCGGTAGGGACCGGGGCCAACGTCCTGACTTTC	CASSQRPVGTGANVLTF
TRBJ2-7	-	-	TRBV30	TGTGCCTGGAGTGTTTCGCTGTACTCCTACGAGCAGTACTTC	CAWSVSLYSYEQYF
TRBJ2-2	few	TRBD2	TRBV5-1	TGCGCCAGCAGCTTTGGGCTAGCGGGGACCGGGGAGCTGTTTTTT	CASSFGLAGTGELFF
TRBJ2-2	-	TRBD2	TRBV7-2	TGTGCCAGCAGCTTGGGACTAGCGGGGACCACCGGGGAGCTGTTTTTT	CASSLGLAGTTGELFF
TRBJ2-1	-	TRBD2	TRBV4-1	TGCGCCAGCAGCCCAACTACTAGCGGGAGCTACAATGAGCAGTTCTTC	CASSPTTSGSYNEQFF
TRBJ1-1	few	-	TRBV29-1	TGCAGCGCCGTACGGGGGCGGGACACTGAAGCTTTCTTT	CSAVRGRDTEAFF
TRBJ2-7	-	-	TRBV18	TGTGCCAGCTCCGTGACGGCGAGTTTCGAGCAGTACTTC	CASSVTASFEQYF
TRBJ2-7	once	TRBD2	TRBV4-1	TGCGCCAGCAGCGGAAGCAGCGGGAGGGGACCTATTTACGAGCAGTACTTC	CASSGSSGRGPIYEQYF
TRBJ2-1	-	-	TRBV21-1	TGTGCCAGCAGCAAAGGCCTTCGGGAGGGCCTTTTCAATGAGCAGTTCTTC	CASSKGLREGLFNEQFF
TRBJ2-1	-	TRBD2	TRBV19	TGTGCCAGCAGACCAGCCGGGACTAGCGGCTACAATGAGCAGTTCTTC	CASRPAGTSGYNEQFF
TRBJ1-4	few	-	TRBV14	TGTGCCAGCAGCCGAAGTACCAATTCTAATGAAAAACTGTTTTTT	CASSRSTNSNEKLFF
TRBJ1-4	-	-	TRBV5-1	TGCGCCAGCAGCTTGGATCCCACTAATGAAAAACTGTTTTTT	CASSLDPTNEKLFF
TRBJ2-2	-	TRBD1	TRBV7-2	TGTGCCAGCAGCCAAGCCGGGACAGGGGGCGCCGGGGAGCTGTTTTTT	CASSQAGTGGAGELFF
TRBJ2-3	-	-	TRBV11-3	TGTGCCAGCAGCTTTTCGGGCCCCGCAGATACGCAGTATTTT	CASSFSGPADTQYF
TRBJ2-5	few	-	TRBV18	TGTGCCAGCTCCACAAGGGGAGAGACCCAGTACTTC	CASSTRGETQYF
TRBJ2-5	few	-	TRBV7-2	TGTGCCAGCAGCTTCGGTGGTAGGACGGAGACCCAGTACTTC	CASSFGGRTETQYF
TRBJ2-7	few	-	TRBV19	TGTGCCAGTAGTAACGGTGTATCCTACGAGCAGTACTTC	CASSNGVSYEQYF
TRBJ1-5	-	-	TRBV7-2	TGTGCCAGCAGGGCCGGGACAAGCAATCAGCCCCAGCATTTT	CASRAGTSNQPQHF
TRBJ1-5	-	-	TRBV19	TGTGCCAGTATCCGAGACACGTATAGCAATCAGCCCCAGCATTTT	CASIRDTYSNQPQHF
TRBJ2-4	-	-	TRBV5-6	TGTGCCAGCAGGGACGGTCCGGAGAACATTCAGTACTTC	CASRDGPENIQYF
TRBJ1-2	once	-	TRBV4-1	TGCGCCAGCAGCCAAGTTTCCTGGGGACCCTATGGCTACACCTTC	CASSQVSWGPYGYTF
TRBJ1-1	-	-	TRBV6-5	TGTGCCAGCAGTTACTCTGGGGTACATGGCACTGAAGCTTTCTTT	CASSYSGVHGTEAFF
TRBJ2-3	-	-	TRBV7-8	TGTGCCAGCAGCTTAGGTGGTACAGATACGCAGTATTTT	CASSLGGTDTQYF
TRBJ1-2	-	TRBD1	TRBV10-1	TGCGCCAACCCGGACAGGGGGAACTATGGCTACACCTTC	CANPDRGNYGYTF
TRBJ2-5	-	-	TRBV2	TGTGCCAGCAGGGGGGTGGGACAAGAGACCCAGTACTTC	CASRGVGQETQYF
TRBJ2-2	-	-	TRBV6-6	TGTGCCAGCACGGGGGCCCCCGGGGAGCTGTTTTTT	CASTGAPGELFF
TRBJ1-2	-	-	TRBV7-9	TGTGCCAGCAGCTCCAGGGCCTTATCTAACTATGGCTACACCTTC	CASSSRALSNYGYTF
TRBJ2-7	few	-	TRBV19	TGTGCCAGTAGTGTTAGCGGCAACGAGCAGTACTTC	CASSVSGNEQYF
TRBJ2-3	-	TRBD2	TRBV29-1	TGCAGCGTCGGGGGAGGGCAGGTAGATACGCAGTATTTT	CSVGGGQVDTQYF
TRBJ2-3	-	-	TRBV11-2	TGTGCCAGCAGCCCCCTGGGTTACCGAGATACGCAGTATTTT	CASSPLGYRDTQYF
TRBJ1-2	-	TRBD1	TRBV6-1	TGTGCCAGCGGACAGGACTATGGCTACACCTTC	CASGQDYGYTF
TRBJ1-2	-	TRBD1	TRBV6-1	TGTGCCAGCAGTGCCCGGGACAGGGGGCTTTATGGCTACACCTTC	CASSARDRGLYGYTF
TRBJ1-1	-	-	TRBV30	TGTGCCTGGAGTAGGCAGAAGAACACTGAAGCTTTCTTT	CAWSRQKNTEAFF
TRBJ1-2	-	-	TRBV19	TGTGCCAGTAGTATTGGGGTTGGCCCCCCCGGCTACACCTTC	CASSIGVGPPGYTF
TRBJ2-7	few	TRBD1	TRBV6-5	TGTGCCAGCTGGGACAGGGGTTCCAGCGAGCAGTACTTC	CASWDRGSSEQYF
TRBJ2-7	-	TRBD1	TRBV5-5	TGTGCCAGCAGCTTGGGGCAGGGGGCCTACGAGCAGTACTTC	CASSLGQGAYEQYF
TRBJ2-3	-	TRBD2	TRBV4-1	TGCGCCAGCAGCCAAGGCCCGGGGACTAGCGGGGATTATACGCAGTATTTT	CASSQGPGTSGDYTQYF
TRBJ2-3	-	-	TRBV29-1	TGCAGCGTTGAGGGGGGGCAGTCTACAGATACGCAGTATTTT	CSVEGGQSTDTQYF
TRBJ2-7	-	-	TRBV2	TGTGCCAGCAGTGAACAGGACCGTTTCACCGAGCAGTACTTC	CASSEQDRFTEQYF
TRBJ2-7	few	-	TRBV19	TGTGCCAGTAGTAAGGCAGGAGTTCCCTACGAGCAGTACTTC	CASSKAGVPYEQYF
TRBJ2-1	-	TRBD1	TRBV14	TGTGCCAGCACCCCTAGGGACAGTTACAATGAGCAGTTCTTC	CASTPRDSYNEQFF
TRBJ2-3	-	TRBD2	TRBV5-4	TGTGCCAGCAGCTTGGTCGGTAGCGGGGGGGGACGCACAGATACGCAGTATTTT	CASSLVGSGGGRTDTQYF